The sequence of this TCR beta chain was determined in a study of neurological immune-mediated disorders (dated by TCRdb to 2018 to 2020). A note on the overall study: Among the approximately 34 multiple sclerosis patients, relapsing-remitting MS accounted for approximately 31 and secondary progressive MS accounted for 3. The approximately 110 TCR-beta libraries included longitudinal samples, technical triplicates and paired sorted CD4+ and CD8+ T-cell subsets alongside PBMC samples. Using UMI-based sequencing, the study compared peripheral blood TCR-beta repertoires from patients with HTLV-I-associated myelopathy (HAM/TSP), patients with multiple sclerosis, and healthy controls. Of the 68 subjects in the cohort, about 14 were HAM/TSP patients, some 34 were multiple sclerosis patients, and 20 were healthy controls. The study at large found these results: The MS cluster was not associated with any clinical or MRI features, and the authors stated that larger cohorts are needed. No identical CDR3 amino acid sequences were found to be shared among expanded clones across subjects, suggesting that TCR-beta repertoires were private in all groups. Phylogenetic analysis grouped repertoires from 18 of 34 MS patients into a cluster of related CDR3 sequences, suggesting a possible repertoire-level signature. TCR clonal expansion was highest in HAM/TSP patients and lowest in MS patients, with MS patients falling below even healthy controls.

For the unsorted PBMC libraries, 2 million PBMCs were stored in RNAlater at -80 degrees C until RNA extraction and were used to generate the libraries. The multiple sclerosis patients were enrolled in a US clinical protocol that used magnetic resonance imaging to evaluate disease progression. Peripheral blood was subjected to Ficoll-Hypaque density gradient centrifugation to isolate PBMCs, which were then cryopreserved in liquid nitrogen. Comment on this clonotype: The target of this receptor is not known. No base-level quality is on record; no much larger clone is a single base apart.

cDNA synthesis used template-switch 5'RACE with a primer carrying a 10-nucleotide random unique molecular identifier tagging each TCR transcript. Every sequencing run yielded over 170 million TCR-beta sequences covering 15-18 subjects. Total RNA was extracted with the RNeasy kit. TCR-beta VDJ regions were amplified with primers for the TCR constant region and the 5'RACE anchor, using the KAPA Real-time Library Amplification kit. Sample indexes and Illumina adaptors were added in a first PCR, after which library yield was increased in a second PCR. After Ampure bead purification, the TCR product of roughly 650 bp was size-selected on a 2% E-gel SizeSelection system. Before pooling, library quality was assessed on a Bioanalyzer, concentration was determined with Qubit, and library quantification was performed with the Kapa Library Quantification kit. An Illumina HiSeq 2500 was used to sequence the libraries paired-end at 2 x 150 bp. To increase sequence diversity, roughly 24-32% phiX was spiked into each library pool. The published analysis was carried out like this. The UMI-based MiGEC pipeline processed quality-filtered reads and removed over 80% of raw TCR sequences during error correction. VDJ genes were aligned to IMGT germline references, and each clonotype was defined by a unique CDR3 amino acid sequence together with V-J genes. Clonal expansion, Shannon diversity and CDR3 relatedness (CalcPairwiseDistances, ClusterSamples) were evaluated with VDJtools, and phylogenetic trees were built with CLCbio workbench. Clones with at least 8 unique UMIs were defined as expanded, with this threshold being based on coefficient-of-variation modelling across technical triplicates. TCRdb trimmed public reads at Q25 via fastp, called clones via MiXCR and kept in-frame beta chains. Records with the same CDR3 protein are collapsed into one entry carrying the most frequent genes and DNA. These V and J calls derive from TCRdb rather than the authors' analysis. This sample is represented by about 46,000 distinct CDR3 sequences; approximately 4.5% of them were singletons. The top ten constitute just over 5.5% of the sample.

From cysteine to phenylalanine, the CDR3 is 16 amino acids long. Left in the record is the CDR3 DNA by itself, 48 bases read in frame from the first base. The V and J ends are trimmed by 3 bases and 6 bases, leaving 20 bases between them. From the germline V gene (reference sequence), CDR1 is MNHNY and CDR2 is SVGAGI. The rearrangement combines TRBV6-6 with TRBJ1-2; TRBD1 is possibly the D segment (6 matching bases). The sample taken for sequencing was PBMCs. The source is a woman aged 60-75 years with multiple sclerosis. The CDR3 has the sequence CASSYQSGGEEHGYTF. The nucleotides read TGTGCCAGCAGTTATCAATCGGGGGGCGAGGAGCATGGCTACACCTTC.